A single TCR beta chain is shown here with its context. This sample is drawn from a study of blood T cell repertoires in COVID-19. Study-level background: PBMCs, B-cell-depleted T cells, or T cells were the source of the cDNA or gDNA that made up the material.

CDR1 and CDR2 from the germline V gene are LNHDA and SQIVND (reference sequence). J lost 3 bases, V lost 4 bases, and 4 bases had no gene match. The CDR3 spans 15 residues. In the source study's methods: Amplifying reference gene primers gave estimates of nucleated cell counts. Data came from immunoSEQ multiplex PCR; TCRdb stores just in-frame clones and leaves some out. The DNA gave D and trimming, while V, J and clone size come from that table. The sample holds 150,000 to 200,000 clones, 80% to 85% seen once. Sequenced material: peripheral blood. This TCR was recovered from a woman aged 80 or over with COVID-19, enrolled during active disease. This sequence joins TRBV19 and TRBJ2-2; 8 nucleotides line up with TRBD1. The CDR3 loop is CASSTGTGDTGELFF. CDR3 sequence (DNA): TGTGCCAGTAGTACGGGGACAGGAGACACCGGGGAGCTGTTTTTT.